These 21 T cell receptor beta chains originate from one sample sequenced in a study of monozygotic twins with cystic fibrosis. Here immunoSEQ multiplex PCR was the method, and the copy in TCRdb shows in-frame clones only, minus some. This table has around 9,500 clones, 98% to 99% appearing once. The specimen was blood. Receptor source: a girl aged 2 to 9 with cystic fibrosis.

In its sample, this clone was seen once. The CDR3 region is CASSLGQGMNTEAFF. The CDR3 DNA is TGCGCCAGCAGCCTCGGACAGGGAATGAACACTGAAGCTTTCTTT. This chain connects TRBV5-1 to TRBJ1-1; 8 positions agree with TRBD1. The CDR3 loop spans 15 amino acids. Germline trimming cut 4 bases from V and 0 bases from J; bases unmatched to any gene: 5. Germline V gives CDR1 SGHRS, CDR2 YFSETQ.

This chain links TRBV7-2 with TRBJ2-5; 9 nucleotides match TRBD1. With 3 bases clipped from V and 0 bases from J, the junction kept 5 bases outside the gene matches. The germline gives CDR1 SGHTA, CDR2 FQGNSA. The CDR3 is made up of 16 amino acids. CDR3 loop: CASSFPGQGNQETQYF. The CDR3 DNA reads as TGTGCCAGCAGCTTCCCGGGACAGGGCAACCAAGAGACCCAGTACTTC.

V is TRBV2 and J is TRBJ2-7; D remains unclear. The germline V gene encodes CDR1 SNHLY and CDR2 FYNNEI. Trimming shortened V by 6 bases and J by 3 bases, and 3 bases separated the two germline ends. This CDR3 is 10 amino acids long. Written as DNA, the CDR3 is TGTGCCAGCAGGAACTACGAGCAGTACTTC. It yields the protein CASRNYEQYF.

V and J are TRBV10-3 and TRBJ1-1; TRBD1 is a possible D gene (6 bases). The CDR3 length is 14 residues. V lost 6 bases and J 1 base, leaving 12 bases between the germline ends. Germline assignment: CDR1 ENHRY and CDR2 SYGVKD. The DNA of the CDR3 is TGTGCCATCAGCTCGGGACACCAGAACACTGAAGCTTTCTTT. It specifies CAISSGHQNTEAFF.

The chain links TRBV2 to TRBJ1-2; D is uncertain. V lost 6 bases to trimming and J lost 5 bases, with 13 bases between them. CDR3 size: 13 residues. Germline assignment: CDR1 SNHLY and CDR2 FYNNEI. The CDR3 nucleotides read TGTGCCAGCAGGAGAAGACCAGATTATGGCTACACCTTC. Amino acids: CASRRRPDYGYTF.

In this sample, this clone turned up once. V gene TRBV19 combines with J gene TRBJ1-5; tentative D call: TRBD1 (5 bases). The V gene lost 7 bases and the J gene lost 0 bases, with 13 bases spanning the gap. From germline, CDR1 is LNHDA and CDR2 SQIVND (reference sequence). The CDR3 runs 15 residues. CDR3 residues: CASNQGTVSNQPQHF. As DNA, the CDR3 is TGTGCCAGTAACCAGGGAACAGTTAGCAATCAGCCCCAGCATTTT.

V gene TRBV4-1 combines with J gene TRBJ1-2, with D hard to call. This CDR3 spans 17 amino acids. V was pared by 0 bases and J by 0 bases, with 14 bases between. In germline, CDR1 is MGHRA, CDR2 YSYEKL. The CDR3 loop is CASSQERAMVTNYGYTF. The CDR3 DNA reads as TGCGCCAGCAGCCAAGAGAGGGCGATGGTTACTAACTATGGCTACACCTTC.

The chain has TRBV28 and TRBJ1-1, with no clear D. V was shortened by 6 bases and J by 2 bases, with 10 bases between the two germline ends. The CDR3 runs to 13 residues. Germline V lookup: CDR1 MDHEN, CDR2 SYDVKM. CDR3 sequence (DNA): TGTGCCAGCAGCCGTCGGATCAACACTGAAGCTTTCTTT. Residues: CASSRRINTEAFF. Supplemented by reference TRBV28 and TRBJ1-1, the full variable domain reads DVKVTQSSRYLVKRTGEKVFLECVQDMDHENMFWYRQDPGLGLRLIYFSYDVKMKEKGDIPEGYSVSREKKERFSLILESASTNQTSMYLCASSRRINTEAFFGQGTRLTVV.

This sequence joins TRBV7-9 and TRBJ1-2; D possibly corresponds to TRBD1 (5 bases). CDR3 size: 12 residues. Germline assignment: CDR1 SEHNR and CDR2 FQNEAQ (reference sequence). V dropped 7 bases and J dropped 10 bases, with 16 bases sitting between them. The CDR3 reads CASTLDSEIYTF. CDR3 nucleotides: TGTGCCAGCACCCTCGACAGCGAAATCTACACCTTC.

This CDR3 reads CASSLGQGMHLEKLFF. CDR3 bases: TGTGCCAGCAGCCTCGGACAGGGAATGCATTTGGAAAAACTGTTTTTT. V usage is TRBV7-8 and J usage is TRBJ1-4, with 8 bases lining up with TRBD1. The CDR3 is 16 amino acids. Germline V lookup: CDR1 SGHVS, CDR2 FQNEAQ. Trimming took 5 bases from V and 8 from J; bases not matched to a gene: 13.

The CDR3 DNA follows: TGTGCCACCAGCACGCCCGGGGTCTCTGAAGCTTTCTTT. Translation: CATSTPGVSEAFF. The rearrangement uses TRBV15 and TRBJ1-1; D uncertain. Germline V gene lookup returns CDR1 LNHNV and CDR2 YYDKDF (reference sequence). The CDR3 loop spans 13 amino acids. V lost 4 bases and J 6 bases, leaving 12 bases between the germline ends.

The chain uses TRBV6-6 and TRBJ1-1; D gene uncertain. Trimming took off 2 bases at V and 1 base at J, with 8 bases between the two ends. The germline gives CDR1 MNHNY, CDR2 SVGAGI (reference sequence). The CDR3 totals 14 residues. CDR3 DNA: TGTGCCAGCAGTTACCGCGGCTCGAACACTGAAGCTTTCTTT. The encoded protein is CASSYRGSNTEAFF.

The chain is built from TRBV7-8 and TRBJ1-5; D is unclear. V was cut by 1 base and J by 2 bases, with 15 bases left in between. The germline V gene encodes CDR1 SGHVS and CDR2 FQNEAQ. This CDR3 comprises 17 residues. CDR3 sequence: CASSLGPPVIRNQPQHF. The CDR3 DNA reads TGTGCCAGCAGCTTAGGTCCCCCAGTAATACGCAATCAGCCCCAGCATTTT.

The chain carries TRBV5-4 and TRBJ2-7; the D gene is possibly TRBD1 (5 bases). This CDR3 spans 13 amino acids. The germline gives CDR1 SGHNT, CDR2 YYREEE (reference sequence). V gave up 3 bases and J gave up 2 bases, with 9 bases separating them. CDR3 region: CASSSRAAYEQYF. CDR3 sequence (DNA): TGTGCCAGCAGCTCCAGGGCCGCCTACGAGCAGTACTTC.

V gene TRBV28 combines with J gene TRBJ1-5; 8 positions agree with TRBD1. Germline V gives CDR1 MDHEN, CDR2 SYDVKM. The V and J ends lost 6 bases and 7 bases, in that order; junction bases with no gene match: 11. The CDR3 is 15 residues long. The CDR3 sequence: CASSQGAGGIQPQHF. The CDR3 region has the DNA TGTGCCAGCAGCCAGGGGGCAGGGGGCATCCAGCCCCAGCATTTT.

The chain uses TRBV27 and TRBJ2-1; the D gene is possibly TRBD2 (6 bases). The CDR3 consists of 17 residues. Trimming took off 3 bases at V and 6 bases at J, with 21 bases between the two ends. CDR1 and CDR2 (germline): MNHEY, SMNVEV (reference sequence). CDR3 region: CASSFPGLTGVSNEQFF. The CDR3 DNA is TGTGCCAGCAGTTTCCCGGGGCTAACGGGAGTATCCAATGAGCAGTTCTTC.

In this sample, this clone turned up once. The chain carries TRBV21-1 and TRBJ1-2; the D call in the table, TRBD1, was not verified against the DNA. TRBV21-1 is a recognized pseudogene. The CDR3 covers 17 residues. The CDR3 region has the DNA TGTGCCAGCAGCAAAGTCGCGACAGGGTTCGATTTCTATGGCTACACCTTC. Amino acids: CASSKVATGFDFYGYTF.

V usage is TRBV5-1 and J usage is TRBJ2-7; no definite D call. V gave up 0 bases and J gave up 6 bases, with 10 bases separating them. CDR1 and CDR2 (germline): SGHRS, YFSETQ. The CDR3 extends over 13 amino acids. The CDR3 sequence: CASSLGPGGEQYF. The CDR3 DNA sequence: TGCGCCAGCAGCTTGGGACCGGGCGGCGAGCAGTACTTC. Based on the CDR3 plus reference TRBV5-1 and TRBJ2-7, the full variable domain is KAGVTQTPRYLIKTRGQQVTLSCSPISGHRSVSWYQQTPGQGLQFLFEYFSETQRNKGNFPGRFSGRQFSNSRSEMNVSTLELGDSALYLCASSLGPGGEQYFGPGTRLTVT.

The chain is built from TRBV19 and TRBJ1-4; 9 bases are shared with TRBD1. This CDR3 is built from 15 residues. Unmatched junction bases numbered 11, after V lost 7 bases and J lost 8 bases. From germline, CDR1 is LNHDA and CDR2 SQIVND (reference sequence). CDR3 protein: CASNSRGQGEEKLFF. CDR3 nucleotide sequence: TGTGCCAGTAACTCCCGGGGACAGGGAGAGGAAAAACTGTTTTTT.

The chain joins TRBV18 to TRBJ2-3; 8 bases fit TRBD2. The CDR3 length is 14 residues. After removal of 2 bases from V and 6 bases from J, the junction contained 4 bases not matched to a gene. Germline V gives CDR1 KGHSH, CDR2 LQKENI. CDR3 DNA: TGTGCCAGCTCACCATTCCAGCGGGAGGATACGCAGTATTTT. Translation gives CASSPFQREDTQYF.

CDR3 amino acids: CAISESTRQLNEQFF. CDR3 DNA sequence: TGTGCCATCAGTGAGTCGACGAGACAGCTCAATGAGCAGTTCTTC. The genes are TRBV10-3 and TRBJ2-1; a possible D gene is TRBD1 (5 bases). The CDR3 is made up of 15 amino acids. Germline CDR1 and CDR2: ENHRY and SYGVKD. Trimming left V 0 bases short and J 6 bases short, with 12 bases between.